This T cell receptor beta chain was obtained from a study of T cells in Graves' hyperthyroidism and ophthalmopathy. V was shortened by 6 bases and J by 5 bases, with 16 bases between the two germline ends. The CDR3 is 14 residues long. The source material, RNA transcripts, was used to amplify TCR beta CDR3 regions. The HTBI primer set was used in a first-round RT-PCR of the TCR CDR3. TCRdb redid the calling of the multiplex PCR reads with MiXCR, one entry per CDR3 protein. The data show fewer than 900,000 distinct CDR3 sequences, around a sixth seen once. This receptor was identified in a woman between 45 and 60 years old with Graves' hyperthyroidism that later progressed to Graves' ophthalmopathy. V usage is TRBV12-3 or TRBV12-4 and J usage is TRBJ2-5; possible D gene TRBD2, 6 bases. Sample: blood. CDR3 sequence: CASRAGPSWETQYF. Written as DNA, the CDR3 is TGTGCCAGCAGGGCGGGACCGTCGTGGGAGACCCAGTACTTC.